The 27 T cell receptor beta chains given below trace back to one sample, sequenced in a study of OX40 agonist ivuxolimab in advanced cancers. Some clones are missing from TCRdb's copy, which holds only in-frame ones; the method was immunoSEQ multiplex PCR. The sample shows approximately 40,000 clones, about 92% of them seen only once. The specimen comprised CD4+ or CD8+ T cells sorted from blood, sampled in a trial of the OX40 agonist ivuxolimab. The receptors stem from an adult with an advanced solid tumor such as melanoma, head and neck, liver or kidney cancer.

This clone was picked up one time. Here the CDR3 DNA reads TGTGCCAGCAGTTACTCGGCCACTGAAGCTTTCTTT. Translating gives CASSYSATEAFF. This sequence joins TRBV6-5 and TRBJ1-1, with D unresolved. The germline gives CDR1 MNHEY, CDR2 SVGAGI. With 0 bases removed from V and 4 bases from J, the gap between germline ends came to 3 bases. The CDR3 has 12 amino acids.

This sequence joins TRBV7-2 and TRBJ2-1; a weak D match, TRBD2 (5 bases). The CDR3 loop spans 19 amino acids. Trimming took 1 base from V and 0 from J, leaving 19 bases between them. Germline CDR1 SGHTA, CDR2 FQGNSA. The CDR3 DNA reads as TGTGCCAGCAGCTTAGAGCCCTTGAGGGCGGCTGACTCCTACAATGAGCAGTTCTTC. Translation gives CASSLEPLRAADSYNEQFF.

The gene calls are TRBV10-2 and TRBJ2-1; D may match TRBD1 or TRBD2 (5 bases each). CDR3 length: 14 residues. Germline V gene data show CDR1 as WSHSY and CDR2 as SAAADI. V gave up 5 bases and J gave up 8 bases, with 16 bases separating them. The CDR3 bases are TGCGCCAGCAGTTCAAGCGGCAGGGTCGATGAGCAGTTCTTC. Its translation is CASSSSGRVDEQFF.

The chain uses TRBV4-1 and TRBJ2-3; the D is unclear. Germline V lookup: CDR1 MGHRA, CDR2 YSYEKL. Trimming removed 0 bases at V and 4 bases at J, with 11 bases between. CDR3 length equals 15 residues. For the CDR3, the DNA is TGCGCCAGCAGCCAAGAATTTGTGGTCGCAGATACGCAGTATTTT. It codes for CASSQEFVVADTQYF.

The gene calls are TRBV5-6 and TRBJ2-7; 9 bases are shared with TRBD1. The germline V gene has CDR1 SGHDT and CDR2 YYEEEE. This CDR3 region has 14 residues. V lost 4 bases and J lost 5; bases outside the gene matches: 7. The CDR3 DNA reads TGTGCCAGCAGCCCCGGGACAGGGTTACACGAGCAGTACTTC. The encoded protein is CASSPGTGLHEQYF.

The J gene is TRBJ1-5, the V gene TRBV4-1; unclear D gene. CDR1 is MGHRA, CDR2 YSYEKL, per germline. The length of the CDR3 is 16 residues. V was shortened by 1 base and J by 6 bases, with 16 bases between the two germline ends. CDR3 in amino acids: CASSQAEMGYGQPQHF. CDR3 coding DNA: TGCGCCAGCAGCCAAGCCGAGATGGGGTACGGTCAGCCCCAGCATTTT.

The V call is TRBV30, the J call TRBJ2-2, with TRBD1 matching 9 bases. CDR3 length: 15 residues. V was clipped by 2 bases and J by 3 bases; unmatched bases: 4. Germline-derived CDR1 and CDR2 are GTSNPN and SVGIG (reference sequence). The CDR3 DNA reads as TGTGCCTGGAGTCTCCGGGACAGGGACACCGGGGAGCTGTTTTTT. This gives the protein CAWSLRDRDTGELFF.

The chain employs TRBV5-6 and TRBJ2-2; 10 nucleotides agree with TRBD2. CDR1 SGHDT and CDR2 YYEEEE come from the germline V gene. After removal of 6 bases from V and 7 bases from J, the junction contained 12 bases not matched to a gene. The CDR3 loop spans 16 amino acids. DNA of the CDR3: TGTGCCAGCAACCCCCTAGCGGGAGCAGAGCACGGGGAGCTGTTTTTT. It codes for CASNPLAGAEHGELFF. Filled out from reference TRBV5-6 and TRBJ2-2, the complete variable domain reads DAGVTQSPTHLIKTRGQQVTLRCSPKSGHDTVSWYQQALGQGPQFIFQYYEEEERQRGNFPDRFSGHQFPNYSSELNVNALLLGDSALYLCASNPLAGAEHGELFFGEGSRLTVL.

The chain uses TRBV6-6 and TRBJ2-5; 12 bases agree with TRBD1. This CDR3 has 14 amino acids. CDR1 is MNHNY and CDR2 is SVGAGI in the germline V gene (reference sequence). Trimming removed 7 bases from V and 5 bases from J; junction bases left unmatched: 5. DNA for the CDR3: TGTGCCAGCACCGGGACAGGGGGCGCGGAGACCCAGTACTTC. It specifies CASTGTGGAETQYF.

The chain is built from TRBV5-1 and TRBJ2-1; D perhaps matches TRBD2 (7 bases). With 5 bases removed from V and 6 bases from J, the gap between germline ends came to 18 bases. The CDR3 covers 15 residues. The germline CDR1 and CDR2 sequences are SGHRS and YFSETQ. CDR3 coding DNA: TGCGCCAGCAGTTCGGTCGGGGGGCCGTTCAATGAGCAGTTCTTC. Translation: CASSSVGGPFNEQFF. Using reference TRBV5-1 and TRBJ2-1 for the parts outside the CDR3, the full variable domain is KAGVTQTPRYLIKTRGQQVTLSCSPISGHRSVSWYQQTPGQGLQFLFEYFSETQRNKGNFPGRFSGRQFSNSRSEMNVSTLELGDSALYLCASSSVGGPFNEQFFGPGTRLTVL.

The chain combines TRBV19 with TRBJ2-3; D perhaps matches TRBD2 (6 bases). Trimming took off 5 bases at V and 1 base at J, with 13 bases between the two ends. The CDR3 spans 15 residues. Germline V gives CDR1 LNHDA, CDR2 SQIVND (reference sequence). Here the CDR3 DNA reads TGTGCCAGTAGTCTAGCCGGAGGGGGCACAGATACGCAGTATTTT. It encodes CASSLAGGGTDTQYF.

J is TRBJ2-3 and V is TRBV28, with 7 bases that match TRBD2. This CDR3 has 12 amino acids. Germline trimming cut 11 bases from V and 0 bases from J; bases unmatched to any gene: 2. Germline CDR1 and CDR2: MDHEN and SYDVKM. Here the CDR3 reads CAAGVSTDTQYF. The CDR3 DNA follows: TGTGCCGCGGGAGTTAGCACAGATACGCAGTATTTT.

The chain joins TRBV19 to TRBJ1-5; 9 bases are shared with TRBD1. CDR1 is LNHDA and CDR2 is SQIVND in the germline V gene (reference sequence). The CDR3 contains 14 residues. With V trimmed by 4 bases and J by 5 bases, 3 bases remained unmatched. CDR3 in amino acids: CASSNGQGYQPQHF. CDR3 coding DNA: TGTGCCAGTAGTAACGGACAGGGGTATCAGCCCCAGCATTTT.

The V and J genes are TRBV6-6 and TRBJ1-5, with a possible D match to TRBD1 (5 bases). CDR3 length: 14 residues. Germline V gives CDR1 MNHNY, CDR2 SVGAGI (reference sequence). With 4 bases removed from V and 0 bases from J, the gap between germline ends came to 7 bases. For the CDR3, the DNA is TGTGCCAGCAGTTCGACAGATAGCAATCAGCCCCAGCATTTT. It encodes CASSSTDSNQPQHF.

The V and J genes are TRBV5-1 and TRBJ2-2, with D possibly matching TRBD2 (5 bases). Germline CDR1 is SGHRS and CDR2 is YFSETQ. This CDR3 has 13 residues. Trimming removed 2 bases at V and 4 bases at J, with 6 bases between. The chain's CDR3 is CASSFEGTGELFF. As DNA, the CDR3 is TGCGCCAGCAGCTTCGAGGGCACCGGGGAGCTGTTTTTT. The full variable domain, its missing parts supplied by reference TRBV5-1 and TRBJ2-2, is KAGVTQTPRYLIKTRGQQVTLSCSPISGHRSVSWYQQTPGQGLQFLFEYFSETQRNKGNFPGRFSGRQFSNSRSEMNVSTLELGDSALYLCASSFEGTGELFFGEGSRLTVL.

CDR3 sequence: CASSVAERVAGGTDTQYF. The CDR3 nucleotides are TGTGCCAGCAGCGTAGCTGAGAGAGTAGCGGGAGGGACAGATACGCAGTATTTT. This sequence joins TRBV9 and TRBJ2-3; 11 positions match TRBD2. The V and J ends lost 0 bases and 3 bases, in that order; junction bases with no gene match: 9. Germline V CDR1 and CDR2: SGDLS, YYNGEE. The length of the CDR3 is 18 residues. The entire variable domain, with the rest obtained from reference TRBV9 and TRBJ2-3, is as follows: DSGVTQTPKHLITATGQRVTLRCSPRSGDLSVYWYQQSLDQGLQFLIQYYNGEERAKGNILERFSAQQFPDLHSELNLSSLELGDSALYFCASSVAERVAGGTDTQYFGPGTRLTVL.

The chain combines TRBV30 with TRBJ2-3; a possible D gene is TRBD2 (6 bases). V was shortened by 6 bases and J by 4 bases, with 11 bases between the two germline ends. Germline V gene sequence: CDR1 GTSNPN, CDR2 SVGIG (reference sequence). This CDR3 has 12 residues. CDR3 sequence: CACTGLPDTQYF. CDR3 DNA: TGTGCCTGTACGGGACTGCCAGATACGCAGTATTTT.

In this sample, this clone turned up a few times. V gene TRBV5-4 combines with J gene TRBJ2-7; D may correspond to TRBD1 or TRBD2 (5 bases each). V shed 3 bases and J shed 3 bases, with 13 bases lying between them. The CDR3 loop spans 14 amino acids. Germline V gives CDR1 SGHNT, CDR2 YYREEE (reference sequence). This chain's CDR3 is CASSYQGRSYEQYF. The CDR3, as DNA: TGTGCCAGCAGCTACCAGGGACGGAGCTACGAGCAGTACTTC.

The chain joins TRBV12-5 to TRBJ1-5; TRBD1 agrees at 8 bases. The CDR3 spans 20 residues. The trim removed 1 base at V and 0 bases at J, leaving 14 bases unmatched. Germline-derived CDR1 and CDR2 are LGHNT and FRNRAP. The CDR3 region is CASGLARGTGAQYSNQPQHF. CDR3 DNA: TGTGCTAGTGGTTTGGCCCGCGGGACAGGTGCTCAGTATAGCAATCAGCCCCAGCATTTT.

This chain connects TRBV2 to TRBJ1-6; 8 nucleotides align to TRBD1. The CDR3 has 13 amino acids. Trimming cost V 3 bases and J 13 bases; bases outside gene matches: 5. CDR1 and CDR2 (germline): SNHLY, FYNNEI. CDR3 nucleotides: TGTGCCAGCAGTGAGGGGACAGGTACGCCCCTCCACTTT. This sequence encodes CASSEGTGTPLHF.

The chain uses TRBV4-3 and TRBJ2-1; 10 nucleotides align to TRBD2. The CDR3 extends over 15 amino acids. V lost 4 bases to trimming and J lost 5 bases; unmatched junction nucleotides: 5. Germline V gene lookup returns CDR1 LGHNA and CDR2 YSLEER. CDR3: CASSPWTSGNNEQFF. The CDR3 bases are TGCGCCAGCAGCCCTTGGACTAGCGGAAACAATGAGCAGTTCTTC.

This sequence joins TRBV7-6 and TRBJ2-2, with TRBD2 matching 7 bases. This CDR3 region has 17 residues. CDR1 and CDR2 (germline): SGHVS, FNYEAQ. V lost 2 bases, J lost 0 bases, and 6 bases stayed unmatched. CDR3 amino acids: CASSLIQAGSNTGELFF. The CDR3 DNA reads as TGTGCCAGCAGCTTAATACAAGCGGGGTCGAACACCGGGGAGCTGTTTTTT.

This chain connects TRBV28 to TRBJ1-2, with a weak D call TRBD1 (6 bases). V was trimmed by 6 bases and J by 1 base, leaving 9 bases between them. CDR1 and CDR2 from the germline V gene are MDHEN and SYDVKM. The CDR3 runs 13 residues. The DNA of the CDR3 is TGTGCCAGCAGGGACAGAGGTAACTATGGCTACACCTTC. This codes for CASRDRGNYGYTF.

The V gene is TRBV7-9, the J gene TRBJ2-1, with D unclear. V was trimmed by 4 bases and J by 6 bases, leaving 13 bases between them. The germline CDR1 and CDR2 sequences are SEHNR and FQNEAQ (reference sequence). This CDR3 spans 14 amino acids. CDR3 nucleotide sequence: TGTGCCAGCAGCTCCAGTCACGGGCCCAATGAGCAGTTCTTC. Residues: CASSSSHGPNEQFF.

V usage is TRBV9 and J usage is TRBJ1-5; no clear D. The V end lost 0 bases, the J end lost 9 bases, and 7 bases lay between the germline ends. Germline CDR1 is SGDLS and CDR2 is YYNGEE. The CDR3 sequence is 12 residues long. This chain's CDR3 is CASSVARRPQHF. The DNA of the CDR3 is TGTGCCAGCAGCGTAGCTCGGCGGCCCCAGCATTTT.

This sequence joins TRBV2 and TRBJ2-7; 9 nucleotides align to TRBD2. Per the germline V gene, CDR1 is SNHLY and CDR2 is FYNNEI. The CDR3 is 17 residues long. The junction had 17 bases not matched to a gene; V was cut back by 7 bases and J by 4 bases. In nucleotides, the CDR3 is TGTGCCAGCAAGGAGGGGGCAAGTAGCGGGAGCTGGTACGAGCAGTACGTC. Translating it yields CASKEGASSGSWYEQYV.

The chain uses TRBV7-6 and TRBJ2-7; 12 nucleotides match TRBD2. Germline V gene data show CDR1 as SGHVS and CDR2 as FNYEAQ. Trimming at V came to 2 bases and at J to 1 base, leaving 9 bases not matched to a gene. The CDR3 totals 18 residues. The CDR3 bases are TGTGCCAGCAGCTTAAATAGACTAGCGGGAGTTGGGTCCTACGAGCAGTACGTC. Residues: CASSLNRLAGVGSYEQYV.